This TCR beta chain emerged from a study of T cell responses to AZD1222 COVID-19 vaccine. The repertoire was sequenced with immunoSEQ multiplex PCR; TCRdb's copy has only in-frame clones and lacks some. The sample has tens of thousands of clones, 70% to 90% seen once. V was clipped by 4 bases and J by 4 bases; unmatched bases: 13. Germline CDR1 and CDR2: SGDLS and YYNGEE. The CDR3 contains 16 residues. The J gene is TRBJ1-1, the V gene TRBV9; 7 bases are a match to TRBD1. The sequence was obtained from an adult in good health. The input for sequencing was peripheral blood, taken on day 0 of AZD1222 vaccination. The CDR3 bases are TGTGCCAGCAGCCCCCGGACGACAGGGAGTAGCACTGAAGCTTTCTTT. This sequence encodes CASSPRTTGSSTEAFF.